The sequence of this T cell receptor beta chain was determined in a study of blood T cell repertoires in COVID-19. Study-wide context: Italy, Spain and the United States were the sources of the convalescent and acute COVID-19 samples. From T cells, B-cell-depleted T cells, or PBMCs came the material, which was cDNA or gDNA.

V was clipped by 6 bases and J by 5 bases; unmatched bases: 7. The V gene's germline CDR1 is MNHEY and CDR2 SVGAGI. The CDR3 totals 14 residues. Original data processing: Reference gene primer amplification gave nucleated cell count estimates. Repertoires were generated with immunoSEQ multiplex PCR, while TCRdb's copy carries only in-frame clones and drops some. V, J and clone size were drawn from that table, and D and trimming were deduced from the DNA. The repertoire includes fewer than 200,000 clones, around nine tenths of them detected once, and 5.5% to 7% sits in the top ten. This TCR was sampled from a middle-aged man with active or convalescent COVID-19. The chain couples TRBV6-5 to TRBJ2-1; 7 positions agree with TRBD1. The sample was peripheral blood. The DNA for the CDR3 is TGTGCCAGCAGCTCCGGGACAGAGAACAATGAGCAGTTCTTC. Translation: CASSSGTENNEQFF.